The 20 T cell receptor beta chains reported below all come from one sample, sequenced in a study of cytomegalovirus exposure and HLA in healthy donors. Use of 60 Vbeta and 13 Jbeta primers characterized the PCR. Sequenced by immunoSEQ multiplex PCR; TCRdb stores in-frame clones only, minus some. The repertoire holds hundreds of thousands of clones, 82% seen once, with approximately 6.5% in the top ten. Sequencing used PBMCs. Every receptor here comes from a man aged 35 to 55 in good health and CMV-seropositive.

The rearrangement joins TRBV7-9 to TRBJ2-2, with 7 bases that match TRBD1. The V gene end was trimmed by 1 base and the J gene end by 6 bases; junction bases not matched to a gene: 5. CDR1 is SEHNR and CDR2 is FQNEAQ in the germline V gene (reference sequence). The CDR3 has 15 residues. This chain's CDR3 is CASSLVSRGSGELFF. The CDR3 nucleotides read TGTGCCAGCAGCTTAGTATCCAGGGGGTCCGGGGAGCTGTTTTTT.

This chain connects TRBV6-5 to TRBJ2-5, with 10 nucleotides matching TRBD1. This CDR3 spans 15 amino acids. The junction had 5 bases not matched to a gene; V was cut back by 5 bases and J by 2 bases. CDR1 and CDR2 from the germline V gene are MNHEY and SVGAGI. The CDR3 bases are TGTGCCAGCAGTACTGGACAGGGGGGGCAAGAGACCCAGTACTTC. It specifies CASSTGQGGQETQYF.

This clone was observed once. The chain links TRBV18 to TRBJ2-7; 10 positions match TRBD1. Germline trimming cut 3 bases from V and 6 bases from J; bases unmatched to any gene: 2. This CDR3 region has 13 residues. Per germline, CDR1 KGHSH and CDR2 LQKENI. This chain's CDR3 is CASSPTGGVEQYF. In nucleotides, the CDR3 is TGTGCCAGCTCACCGACAGGGGGCGTCGAGCAGTACTTC.

CDR3 region: CASSLGTSGSLKTQYF. The CDR3 bases are TGTGCCAGCAGCTTGGGGACTAGCGGGAGCCTAAAGACCCAGTACTTC. The J gene is TRBJ2-5, the V gene TRBV5-4; 13 bases line up with TRBD2. The V gene's germline CDR1 is SGHNT and CDR2 YYREEE (reference sequence). The CDR3 is 16 amino acids. Trimming removed 0 bases from V and 6 bases from J; junction bases left unmatched: 5.

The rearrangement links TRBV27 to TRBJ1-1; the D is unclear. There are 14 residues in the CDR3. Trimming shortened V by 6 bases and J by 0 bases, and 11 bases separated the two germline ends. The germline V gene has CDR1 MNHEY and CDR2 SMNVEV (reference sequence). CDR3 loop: CASRGSQLNTEAFF. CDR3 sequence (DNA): TGTGCCAGCAGAGGGAGTCAATTGAACACTGAAGCTTTCTTT.

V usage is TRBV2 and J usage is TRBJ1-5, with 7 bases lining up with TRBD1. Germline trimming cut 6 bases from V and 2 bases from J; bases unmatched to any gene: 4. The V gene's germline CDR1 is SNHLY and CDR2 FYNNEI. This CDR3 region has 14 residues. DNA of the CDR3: TGTGCCAGCAGCAACACAGGGGGCAATCAGCCCCAGCATTTT. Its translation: CASSNTGGNQPQHF.

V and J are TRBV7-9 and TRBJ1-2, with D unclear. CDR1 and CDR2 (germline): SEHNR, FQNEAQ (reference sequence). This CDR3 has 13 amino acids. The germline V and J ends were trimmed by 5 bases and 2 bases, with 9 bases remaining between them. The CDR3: CASSVTENYGYTF. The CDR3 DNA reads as TGTGCCAGCAGCGTTACAGAAAACTATGGCTACACCTTC.

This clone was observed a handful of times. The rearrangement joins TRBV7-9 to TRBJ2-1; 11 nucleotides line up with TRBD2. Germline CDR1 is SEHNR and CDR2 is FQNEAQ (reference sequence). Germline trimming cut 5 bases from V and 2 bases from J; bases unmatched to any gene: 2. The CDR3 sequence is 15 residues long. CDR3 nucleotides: TGTGCCAGCAGCGATAGCGGGAGGGCCTACAATGAGCAGTTCTTC. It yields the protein CASSDSGRAYNEQFF.

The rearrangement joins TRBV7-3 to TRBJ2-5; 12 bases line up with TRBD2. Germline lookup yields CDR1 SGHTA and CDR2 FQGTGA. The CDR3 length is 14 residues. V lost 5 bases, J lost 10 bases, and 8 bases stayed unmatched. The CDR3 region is CASSIRPGLAGQYF. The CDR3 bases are TGTGCCAGCAGCATCCGCCCGGGACTAGCGGGCCAGTACTTC.

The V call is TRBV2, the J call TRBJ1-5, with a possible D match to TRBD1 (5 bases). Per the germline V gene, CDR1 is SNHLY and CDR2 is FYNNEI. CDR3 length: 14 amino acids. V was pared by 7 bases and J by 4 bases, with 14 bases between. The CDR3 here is CASNALDSNQPQHF. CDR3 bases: TGTGCCAGCAATGCACTTGACAGTAATCAGCCCCAGCATTTT.

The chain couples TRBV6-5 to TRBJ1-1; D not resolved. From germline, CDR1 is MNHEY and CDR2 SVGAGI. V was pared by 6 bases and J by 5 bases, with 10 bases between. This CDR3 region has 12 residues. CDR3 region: CASRRTLTEAFF. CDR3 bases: TGTGCCAGCAGGAGAACCTTGACTGAAGCTTTCTTT.

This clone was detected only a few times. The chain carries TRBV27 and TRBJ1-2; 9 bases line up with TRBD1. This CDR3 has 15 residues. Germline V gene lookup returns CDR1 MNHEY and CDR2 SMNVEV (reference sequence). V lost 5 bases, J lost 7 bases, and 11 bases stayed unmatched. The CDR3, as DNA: TGTGCCAGCAGTGAGCGCACAGGGGGCGCGGCTGGCTACACCTTC. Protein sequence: CASSERTGGAAGYTF.

In nucleotides, the CDR3 is TGTGCCATCAGTGACGGGTTGACAGGGGGGACAGAAAAACTGTTTTTT. This gives the protein CAISDGLTGGTEKLFF. The gene calls are TRBV10-3 and TRBJ1-4; TRBD1 aligns across 9 bases. The CDR3 extends over 16 amino acids. V shed 3 bases, J shed 8 bases, and the junction held 10 bases outside the gene matches. In germline, CDR1 is ENHRY, CDR2 SYGVKD.

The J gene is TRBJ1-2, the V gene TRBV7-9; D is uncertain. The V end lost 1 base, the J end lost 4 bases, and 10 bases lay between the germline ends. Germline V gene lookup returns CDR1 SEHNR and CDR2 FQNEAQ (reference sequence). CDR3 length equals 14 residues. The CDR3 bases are TGTGCCAGCAGCTTAGAACTCCCTCCCTATGGCTACACCTTC. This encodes CASSLELPPYGYTF. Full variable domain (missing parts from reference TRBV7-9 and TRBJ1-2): DTGVSQNPRHKITKRGQNVTFRCDPISEHNRLYWYRQTLGQGPEFLTYFQNEAQLEKSRLLSDRFSAERPKGSFSTLEIQRTEQGDSAMYLCASSLELPPYGYTFGSGTRLTVV.

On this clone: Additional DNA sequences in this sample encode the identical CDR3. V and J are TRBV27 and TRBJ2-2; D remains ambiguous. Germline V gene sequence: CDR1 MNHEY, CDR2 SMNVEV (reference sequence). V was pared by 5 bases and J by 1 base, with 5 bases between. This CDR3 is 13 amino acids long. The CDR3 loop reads CASSPQNTGELFF. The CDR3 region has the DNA TGTGCCAGCAGTCCACAGAACACCGGGGAGCTGTTTTTT.

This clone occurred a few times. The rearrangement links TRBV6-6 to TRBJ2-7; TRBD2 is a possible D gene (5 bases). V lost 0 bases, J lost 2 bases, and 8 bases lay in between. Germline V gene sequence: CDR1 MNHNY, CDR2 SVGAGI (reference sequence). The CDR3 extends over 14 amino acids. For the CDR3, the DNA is TGTGCCAGCAGTTACTCACGGGGAACCTACGAGCAGTACTTC. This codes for CASSYSRGTYEQYF.

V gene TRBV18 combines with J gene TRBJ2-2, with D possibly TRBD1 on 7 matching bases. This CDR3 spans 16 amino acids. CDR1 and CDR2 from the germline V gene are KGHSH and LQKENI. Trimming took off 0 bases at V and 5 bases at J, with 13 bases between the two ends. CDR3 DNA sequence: TGTGCCAGCTCACCACCGAACCAGGGGGGTACCGGGGAGCTGTTTTTT. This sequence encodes CASSPPNQGGTGELFF. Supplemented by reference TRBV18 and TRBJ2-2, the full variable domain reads NAGVMQNPRHLVRRRGQEARLRCSPMKGHSHVYWYRQLPEEGLKFMVYLQKENIIDESGMPKERFSAEFPKEGPSILRIQQVVRGDSAAYFCASSPPNQGGTGELFFGEGSRLTVL.

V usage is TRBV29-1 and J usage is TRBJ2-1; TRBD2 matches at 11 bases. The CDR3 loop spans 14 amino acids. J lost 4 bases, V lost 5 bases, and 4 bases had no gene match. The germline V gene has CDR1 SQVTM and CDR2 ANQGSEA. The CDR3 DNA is TGCAGCGTTTCTAGCGGGAGGCCTTACAATGAGCAGTTCTTC. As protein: CSVSSGRPYNEQFF.

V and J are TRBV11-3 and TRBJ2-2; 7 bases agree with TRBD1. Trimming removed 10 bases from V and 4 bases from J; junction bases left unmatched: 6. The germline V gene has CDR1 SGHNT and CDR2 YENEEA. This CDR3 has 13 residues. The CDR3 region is CAIGTVGTGELFF. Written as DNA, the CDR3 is TGTGCCATCGGGACAGTTGGCACCGGGGAGCTGTTTTTT.

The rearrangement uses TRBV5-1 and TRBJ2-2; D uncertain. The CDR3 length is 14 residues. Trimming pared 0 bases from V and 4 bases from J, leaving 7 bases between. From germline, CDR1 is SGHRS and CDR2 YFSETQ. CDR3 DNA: TGCGCCAGCAGCTTGGAGCCCTCCACCGGGGAGCTGTTTTTT. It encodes CASSLEPSTGELFF.